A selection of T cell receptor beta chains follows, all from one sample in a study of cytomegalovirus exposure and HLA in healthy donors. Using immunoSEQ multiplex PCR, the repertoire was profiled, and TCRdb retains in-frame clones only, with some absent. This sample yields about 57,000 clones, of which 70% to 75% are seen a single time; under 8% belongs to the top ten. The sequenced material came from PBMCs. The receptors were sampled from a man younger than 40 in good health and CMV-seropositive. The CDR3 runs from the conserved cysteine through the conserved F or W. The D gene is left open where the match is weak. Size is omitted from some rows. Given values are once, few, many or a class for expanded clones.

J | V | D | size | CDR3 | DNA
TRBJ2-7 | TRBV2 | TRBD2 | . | CASTLQARTAGGEQYF | TGTGCCAGCACCTTACAAGCTAGGACGGCGGGGGGCGAGCAGTACTTC
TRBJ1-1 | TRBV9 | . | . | CASSGTVNTEAFF | TGTGCCAGCAGCGGGACAGTGAACACTGAAGCTTTCTTT
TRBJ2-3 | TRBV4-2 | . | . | CASSLPKAGADTQYF | TGTGCCAGCAGCCTCCCCAAAGCAGGCGCAGATACGCAGTATTTT
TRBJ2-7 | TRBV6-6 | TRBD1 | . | CASSYGTEGSEQYF | TGTGCCAGCAGTTATGGGACAGAAGGGTCCGAGCAGTACTTC
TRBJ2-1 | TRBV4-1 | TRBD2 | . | CASGGGSSYNEQFF | TGCGCCAGCGGCGGGGGGAGCTCCTACAATGAGCAGTTCTTC
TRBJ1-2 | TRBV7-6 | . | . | CASSPSWTGGMGGYTF | TGTGCCAGCAGCCCAAGTTGGACGGGAGGGATGGGTGGCTACACCTTC
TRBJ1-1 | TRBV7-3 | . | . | CASSQMMNTEAFF | TGTGCCAGCAGTCAGATGATGAACACTGAAGCTTTCTTT
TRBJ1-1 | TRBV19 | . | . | CASSDTKNTEAFF | TGTGCCAGTAGCGACACAAAGAACACTGAAGCTTTCTTT
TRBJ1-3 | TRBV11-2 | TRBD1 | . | CASSLDQGANLPGNTIYF | TGTGCCAGCAGCTTAGACCAGGGGGCCAACCTCCCTGGAAACACCATATATTTT
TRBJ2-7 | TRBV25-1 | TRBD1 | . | CASSESPGQGVYEQYF | TGTGCCAGCAGTGAATCCCCGGGACAGGGGGTCTACGAGCAGTACTTC
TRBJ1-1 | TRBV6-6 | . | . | CATSVPGGTEAFF | TGTGCCACCTCCGTTCCCGGGGGCACTGAAGCTTTCTTT
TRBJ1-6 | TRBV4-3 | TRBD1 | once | CASSRDRGNSPLHF | TGCGCCAGCAGCCGGGACAGGGGGAATTCACCCCTCCACTTT
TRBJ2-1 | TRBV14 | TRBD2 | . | CASSYTSGGAYEQFF | TGTGCCAGCAGCTACACTAGCGGGGGGGCATATGAGCAGTTCTTC
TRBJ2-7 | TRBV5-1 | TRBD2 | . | CASSFGSGGGFGEQYF | TGCGCCAGCAGCTTTGGATCGGGAGGGGGGTTCGGGGAGCAGTACTTC
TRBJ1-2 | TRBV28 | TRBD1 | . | CASITGGTLSGYTF | TGTGCCAGTATAACAGGGGGAACCCTTTCCGGCTACACCTTC
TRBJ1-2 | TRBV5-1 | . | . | CASSLEVTAKGYGYTF | TGCGCCAGCAGCTTGGAGGTAACAGCCAAAGGCTATGGCTACACCTTC
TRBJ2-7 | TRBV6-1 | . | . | CASIPPGYYEQYF | TGTGCCAGCATACCCCCGGGATACTACGAGCAGTACTTC
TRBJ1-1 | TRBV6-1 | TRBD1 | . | CASSPGTGSEAFF | TGTGCCAGCAGTCCCGGGACAGGGAGTGAAGCTTTCTTT
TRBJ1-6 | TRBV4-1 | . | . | CASSQERGPYNSPLHF | TGCGCCAGCAGCCAAGAGCGTGGTCCCTATAATTCACCCCTCCACTTT
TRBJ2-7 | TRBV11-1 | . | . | CASSSASGFTYEQYF | TGTGCCAGCAGCTCGGCGAGCGGTTTTACCTACGAGCAGTACTTC
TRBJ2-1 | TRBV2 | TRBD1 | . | CASSADRGPYNEQFF | TGTGCCAGCAGTGCGGACAGGGGGCCGTACAATGAGCAGTTCTTC
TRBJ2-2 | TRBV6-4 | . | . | CASSGTNTGELFF | TGTGCCAGCAGTGGGACTAACACCGGGGAGCTGTTTTTT
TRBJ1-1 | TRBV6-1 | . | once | CASTITARGSTEAFF | TGTGCCAGCACTATTACGGCCCGGGGGAGCACTGAAGCTTTCTTT
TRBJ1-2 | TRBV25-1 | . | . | CASSVPGNYGYTF | TGTGCCAGCAGTGTACCGGGTAACTATGGCTACACCTTC
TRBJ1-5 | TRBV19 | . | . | CASQPRGADQPQHF | TGTGCCAGCCAACCCCGTGGGGCAGATCAGCCCCAGCATTTT